This TCR beta chain was obtained from a study of blood T cell repertoires in COVID-19. CDR1 LNHDA and CDR2 SQIVND come from the germline V gene (reference sequence). V was clipped by 1 base and J by 5 bases, with 9 bases between them. The CDR3 sequence is 13 residues long. Sequencing was performed with immunoSEQ multiplex PCR; in TCRdb, only in-frame clones are kept and a portion is missing. The table has about 200,000 clones, 80% to 90% seen once. This clone was seen only a few times. The gene calls are TRBV19 and TRBJ2-7; D remains ambiguous. The receptor was derived from a woman at least 80 years old with acute or convalescent COVID-19. The source material was peripheral blood. DNA of the CDR3: TGTGCCAGTAGTATAGGAGGCGAGGACGAGCAGTACTTC. Translation: CASSIGGEDEQYF.